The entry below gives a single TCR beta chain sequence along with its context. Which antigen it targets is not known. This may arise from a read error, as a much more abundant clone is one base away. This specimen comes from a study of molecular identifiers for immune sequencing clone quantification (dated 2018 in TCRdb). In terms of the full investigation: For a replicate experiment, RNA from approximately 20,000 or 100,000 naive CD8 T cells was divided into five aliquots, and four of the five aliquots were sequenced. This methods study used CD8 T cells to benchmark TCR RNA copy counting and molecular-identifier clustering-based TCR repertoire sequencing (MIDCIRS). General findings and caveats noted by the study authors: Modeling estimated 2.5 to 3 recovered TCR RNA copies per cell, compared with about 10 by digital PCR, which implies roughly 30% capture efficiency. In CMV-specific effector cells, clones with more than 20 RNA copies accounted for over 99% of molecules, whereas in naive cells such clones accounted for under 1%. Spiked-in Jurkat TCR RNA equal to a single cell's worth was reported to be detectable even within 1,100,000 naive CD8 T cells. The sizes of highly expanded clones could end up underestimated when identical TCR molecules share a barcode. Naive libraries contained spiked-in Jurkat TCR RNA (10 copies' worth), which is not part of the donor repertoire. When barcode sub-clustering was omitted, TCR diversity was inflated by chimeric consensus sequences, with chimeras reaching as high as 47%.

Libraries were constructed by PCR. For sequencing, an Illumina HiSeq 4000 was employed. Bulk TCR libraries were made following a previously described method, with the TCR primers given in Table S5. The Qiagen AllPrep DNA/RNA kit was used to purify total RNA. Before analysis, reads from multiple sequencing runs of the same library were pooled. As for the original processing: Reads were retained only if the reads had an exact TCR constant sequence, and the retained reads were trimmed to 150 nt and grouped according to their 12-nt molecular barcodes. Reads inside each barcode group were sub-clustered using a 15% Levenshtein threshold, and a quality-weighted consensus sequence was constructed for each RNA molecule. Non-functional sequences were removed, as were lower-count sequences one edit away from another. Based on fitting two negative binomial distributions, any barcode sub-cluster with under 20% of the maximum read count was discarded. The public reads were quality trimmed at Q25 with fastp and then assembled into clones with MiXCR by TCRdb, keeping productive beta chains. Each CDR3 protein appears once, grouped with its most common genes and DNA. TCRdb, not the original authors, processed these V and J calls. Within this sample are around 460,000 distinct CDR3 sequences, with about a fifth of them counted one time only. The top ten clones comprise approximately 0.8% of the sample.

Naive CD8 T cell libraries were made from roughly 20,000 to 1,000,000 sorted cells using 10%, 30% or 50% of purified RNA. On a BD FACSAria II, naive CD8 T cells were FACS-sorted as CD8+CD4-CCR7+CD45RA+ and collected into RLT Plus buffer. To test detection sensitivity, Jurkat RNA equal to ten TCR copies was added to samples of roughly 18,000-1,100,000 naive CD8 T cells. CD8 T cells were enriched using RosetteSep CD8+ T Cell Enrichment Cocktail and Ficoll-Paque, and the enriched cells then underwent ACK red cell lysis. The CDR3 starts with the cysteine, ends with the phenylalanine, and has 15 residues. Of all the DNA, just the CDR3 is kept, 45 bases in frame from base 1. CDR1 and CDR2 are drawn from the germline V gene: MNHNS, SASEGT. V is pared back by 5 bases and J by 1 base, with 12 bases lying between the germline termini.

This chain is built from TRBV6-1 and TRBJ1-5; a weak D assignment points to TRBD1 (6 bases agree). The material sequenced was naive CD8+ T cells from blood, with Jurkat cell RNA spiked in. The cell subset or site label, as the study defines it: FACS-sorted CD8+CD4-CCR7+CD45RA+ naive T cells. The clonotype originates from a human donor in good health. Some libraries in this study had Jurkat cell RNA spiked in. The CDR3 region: CASSKTGLSNQPQHF. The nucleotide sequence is TGTGCCAGCAGTAAGACAGGCCTGAGCAATCAGCCCCAGCATTTT.